The T cell receptor (beta chain) under discussion was sequenced for a study of blood T cell repertoires in COVID-19. TCRdb keeps only in-frame clones here, not all; method: immunoSEQ multiplex PCR. The sample holds some 200,000 clones; around 83% are singletons and the top ten take roughly 2.6%. Germline trimming cut 4 bases from V and 5 bases from J; bases unmatched to any gene: 8. The CDR3 totals 14 residues. Looked up from germline, CDR1 is SGHRS and CDR2 is YFSETQ. The clonotype originates from a man aged 50-59 years who had recovered from COVID-19. The chain employs TRBV5-1 and TRBJ1-2; 7 nucleotides line up with TRBD1. Source material: peripheral blood. CDR3 nucleotides: TGCGCCAGCAGCGCCCGGGACAGAGCTTATGGCTACACCTTC. It yields the protein CASSARDRAYGYTF.